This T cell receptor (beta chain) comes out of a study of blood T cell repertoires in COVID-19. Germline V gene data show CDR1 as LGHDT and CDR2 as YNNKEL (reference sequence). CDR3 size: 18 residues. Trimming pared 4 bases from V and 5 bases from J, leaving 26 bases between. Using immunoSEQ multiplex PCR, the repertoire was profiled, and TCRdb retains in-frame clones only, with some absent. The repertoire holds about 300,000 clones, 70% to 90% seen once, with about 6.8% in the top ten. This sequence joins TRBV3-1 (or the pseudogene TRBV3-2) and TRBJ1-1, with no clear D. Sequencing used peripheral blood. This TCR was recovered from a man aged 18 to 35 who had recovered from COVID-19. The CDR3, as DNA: TGTGCCAGCAGCCTCCCCCCCCCGCATCCCCCTAGTAGGACTGAAGCTTTCTTT. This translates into CASSLPPPHPPSRTEAFF.